This TCR beta chain was recorded in a study of blood T cell repertoires in COVID-19. Background on the study: There were acute and convalescent COVID-19 samples, and they came from the United States, Italy and Spain. Nucleic acid was either cDNA or gDNA, and it came from T cells, B-cell-depleted T cells, or PBMCs.

This clone came up a few times. Germline values: CDR1 MNHEY, CDR2 SVGAGI. The CDR3 consists of 14 residues. V was shortened by 6 bases and J by 4 bases, with 14 bases between the two germline ends. As handled by the study authors: Estimated nucleated cell counts came from reference gene primer amplification. The table came from immunoSEQ multiplex PCR; TCRdb's copy has only in-frame clones and leaves some out. V, J and clone size derive from that table, while D and trimming were established from the DNA sequence. The sample shows some 54,000 clones, 91% of them seen only once. The material sequenced was peripheral blood. The TCR was taken from a man aged 60 to 75 with acute or convalescent COVID-19. J is TRBJ2-3 and V is TRBV6-5, with D possibly TRBD2 on 6 matching bases. Here the CDR3 reads CASRPTRGADTQYF. CDR3 in DNA: TGTGCCAGCAGACCGACTAGAGGAGCAGATACGCAGTATTTT.